This TCR beta chain appears in the sequencing data of a study of beta chain features in type 1 diabetes. Once sorted, every population was more than 98% pure. The table lists this clone with a few counts. cDNA synthesis used the whole RNA isolate, giving expressed TCRB sequences. Some clones are missing from TCRdb's copy, which holds only in-frame ones; the method was immunoSEQ multiplex PCR. This sample has under 950,000 clones; around a sixth occur once, and the top ten carry 0.02% to 0.025%. V gave up 4 bases and J gave up 7 bases, with 14 bases separating them. The CDR3 spans 13 residues. The germline CDR1 and CDR2 sequences are SGHDT and YYEEEE.

The chain couples TRBV5-6 to TRBJ2-5; D is possibly TRBD1 (5 bases). Sequenced sample: naive CD4+ T cells from blood. The TCR was taken from a woman aged 18-35 years in good health. The CDR3 region is CASSQTAIGTQYF. DNA for the CDR3: TGTGCCAGCAGCCAGACAGCCATAGGGACCCAGTACTTC.